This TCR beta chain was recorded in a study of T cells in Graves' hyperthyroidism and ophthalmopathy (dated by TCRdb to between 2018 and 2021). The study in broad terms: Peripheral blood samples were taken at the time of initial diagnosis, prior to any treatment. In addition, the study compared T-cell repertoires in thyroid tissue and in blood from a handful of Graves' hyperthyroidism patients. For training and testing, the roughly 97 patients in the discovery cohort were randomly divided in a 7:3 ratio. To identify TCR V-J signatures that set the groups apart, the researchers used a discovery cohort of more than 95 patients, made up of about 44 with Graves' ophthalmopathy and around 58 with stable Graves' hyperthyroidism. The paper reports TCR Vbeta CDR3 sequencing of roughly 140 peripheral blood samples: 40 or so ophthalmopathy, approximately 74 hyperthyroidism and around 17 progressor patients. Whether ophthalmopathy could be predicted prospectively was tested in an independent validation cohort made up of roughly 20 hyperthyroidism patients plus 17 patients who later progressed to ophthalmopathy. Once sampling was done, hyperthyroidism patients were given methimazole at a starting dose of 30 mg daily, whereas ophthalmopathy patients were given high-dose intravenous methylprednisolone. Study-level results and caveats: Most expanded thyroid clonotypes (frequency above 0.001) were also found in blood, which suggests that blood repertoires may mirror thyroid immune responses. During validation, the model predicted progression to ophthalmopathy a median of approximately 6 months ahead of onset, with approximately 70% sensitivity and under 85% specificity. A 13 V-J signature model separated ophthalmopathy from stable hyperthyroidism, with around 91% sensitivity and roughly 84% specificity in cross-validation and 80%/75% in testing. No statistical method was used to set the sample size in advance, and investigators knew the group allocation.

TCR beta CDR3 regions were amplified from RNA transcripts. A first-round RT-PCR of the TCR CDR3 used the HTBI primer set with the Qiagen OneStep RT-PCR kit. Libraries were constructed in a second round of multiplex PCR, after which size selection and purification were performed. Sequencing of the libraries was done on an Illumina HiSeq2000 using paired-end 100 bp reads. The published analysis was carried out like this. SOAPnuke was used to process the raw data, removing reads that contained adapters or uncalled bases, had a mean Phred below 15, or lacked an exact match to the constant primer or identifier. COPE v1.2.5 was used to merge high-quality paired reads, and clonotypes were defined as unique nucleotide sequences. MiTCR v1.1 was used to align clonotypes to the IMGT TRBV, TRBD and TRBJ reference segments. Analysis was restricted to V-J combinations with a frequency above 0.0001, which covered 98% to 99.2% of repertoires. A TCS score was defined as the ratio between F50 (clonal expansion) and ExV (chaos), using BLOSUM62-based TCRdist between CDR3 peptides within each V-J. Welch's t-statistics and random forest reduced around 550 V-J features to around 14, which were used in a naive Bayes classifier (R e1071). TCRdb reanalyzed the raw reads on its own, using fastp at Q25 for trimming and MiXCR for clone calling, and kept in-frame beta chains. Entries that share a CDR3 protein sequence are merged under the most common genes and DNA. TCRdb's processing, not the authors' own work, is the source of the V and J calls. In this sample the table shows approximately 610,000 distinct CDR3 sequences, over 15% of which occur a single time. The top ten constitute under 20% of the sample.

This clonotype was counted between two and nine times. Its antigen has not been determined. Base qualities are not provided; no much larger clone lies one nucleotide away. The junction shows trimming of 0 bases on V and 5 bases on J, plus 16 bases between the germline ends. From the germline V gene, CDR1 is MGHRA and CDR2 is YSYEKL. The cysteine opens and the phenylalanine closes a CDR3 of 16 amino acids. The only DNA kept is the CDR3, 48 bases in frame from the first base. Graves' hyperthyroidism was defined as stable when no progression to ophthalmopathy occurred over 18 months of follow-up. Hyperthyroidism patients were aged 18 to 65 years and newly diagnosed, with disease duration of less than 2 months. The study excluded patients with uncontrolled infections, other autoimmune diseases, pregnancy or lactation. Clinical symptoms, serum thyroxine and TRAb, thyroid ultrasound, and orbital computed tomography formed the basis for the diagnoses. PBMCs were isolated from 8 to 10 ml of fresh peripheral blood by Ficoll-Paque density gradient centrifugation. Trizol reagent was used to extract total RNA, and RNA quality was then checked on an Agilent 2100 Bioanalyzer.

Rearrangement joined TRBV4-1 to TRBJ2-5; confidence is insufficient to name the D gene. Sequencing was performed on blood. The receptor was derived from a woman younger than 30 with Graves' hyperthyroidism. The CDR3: CASSQDKDLRLETQYF. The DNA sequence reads TGCGCCAGCAGCCAAGATAAGGACCTTAGACTCGAGACCCAGTACTTC.